Listed below are T cell receptor beta chains from one sample, sequenced in a study of blood T cell repertoires in COVID-19. Assay used: immunoSEQ multiplex PCR; TCRdb lists only in-frame clones, some missing. The top ten hold around 10% of the sample, which has about 310,000 clones, roughly 89% seen once. The sample was PBMCs or T cells enriched from blood (not recorded which). The receptors shown here come from a woman under 30 who had recovered from COVID-19. Each CDR3 is given with its conserved first and last residue. The order of the fields is CDR3 DNA, CDR3 protein, J gene, clone size, CDR3 length, V gene, D gene. A D gene is named only where the DNA matches it firmly. Size tells how often a clone was seen (once, few, many) or the class of an expanded clone, and some rows leave it out.

cdr3_nt: TGTGCCACCACGTCTAATAGCGGGGGGGGAGATACGCAGTATTTT
cdr3_aa: CATTSNSGGGDTQYF
j_call: TRBJ2-3
clone_size: -
cdr3_length: 15
v_call: TRBV24-1
d_call: TRBD2

cdr3_nt: TGCGCCAGCAGCAGACTAGCGGAATGGGGAAGGGGGGAGACCCAGTACTTC
cdr3_aa: CASSRLAEWGRGETQYF
j_call: TRBJ2-5
clone_size: -
cdr3_length: 17
v_call: TRBV4-3
d_call: TRBD2

cdr3_nt: TGTGCCAGCAGCTTTAGCGGGAGGGTCCCTTACAATGAGCAGTTCTTC
cdr3_aa: CASSFSGRVPYNEQFF
j_call: TRBJ2-1
clone_size: -
cdr3_length: 16
v_call: TRBV7-2
d_call: TRBD2

cdr3_nt: TGTGCCAGCAGCCCTAACCCGGGACAGGGGGATTCTTATGGCTACACCTTC
cdr3_aa: CASSPNPGQGDSYGYTF
j_call: TRBJ1-2
clone_size: -
cdr3_length: 17
v_call: TRBV7-9
d_call: TRBD1

cdr3_nt: TGTGCCAGCAGCCCCGGAGGGGGCAGGAGCTCCTACGAGCAGTACTTC
cdr3_aa: CASSPGGGRSSYEQYF
j_call: TRBJ2-7
clone_size: -
cdr3_length: 16
v_call: TRBV5-6
d_call: -

cdr3_nt: TGTGCCAGCAGCTCGGCGAACAGGGAAGAGACCCAGTACTTC
cdr3_aa: CASSSANREETQYF
j_call: TRBJ2-5
clone_size: once
cdr3_length: 14
v_call: TRBV11-3
d_call: -

cdr3_nt: TGTGCCAGCAGCTCCCATGGGGACAGGGAGGGCTATGGCTACACCTTC
cdr3_aa: CASSSHGDREGYGYTF
j_call: TRBJ1-2
clone_size: -
cdr3_length: 16
v_call: TRBV5-6
d_call: TRBD1

cdr3_nt: TGTGCCACCAGCAGAGATTACCTATTAGCTAACTATGGCTACACCTTC
cdr3_aa: CATSRDYLLANYGYTF
j_call: TRBJ1-2
clone_size: once
cdr3_length: 16
v_call: TRBV15
d_call: -

cdr3_nt: TGTGCCAGCAGCGCACAGACTAGGAGCACAGATACGCAGTATTTT
cdr3_aa: CASSAQTRSTDTQYF
j_call: TRBJ2-3
clone_size: -
cdr3_length: 15
v_call: TRBV7-2
d_call: -

cdr3_nt: TGTGCCAGCAGTGAACAGGGACAGTCTGGAAACACCATATATTTT
cdr3_aa: CASSEQGQSGNTIYF
j_call: TRBJ1-3
clone_size: -
cdr3_length: 15
v_call: TRBV6-1
d_call: TRBD1

cdr3_nt: TGTGCCAGTAGTATTTGGGCTGCCATGATTTCACCCCTCCACTTT
cdr3_aa: CASSIWAAMISPLHF
j_call: TRBJ1-6
clone_size: -
cdr3_length: 15
v_call: TRBV19
d_call: -

cdr3_nt: TGTGCCAGCAGCGTAGGGGATAGCGGGAGAGGTGGCACAGATACGCAGTATTTT
cdr3_aa: CASSVGDSGRGGTDTQYF
j_call: TRBJ2-3
clone_size: -
cdr3_length: 18
v_call: TRBV9
d_call: TRBD2

cdr3_nt: TGCGCCAGCAGCTTGGTTCTCGTCGCTAGCGGGGGCACAGATACGCAGTATTTT
cdr3_aa: CASSLVLVASGGTDTQYF
j_call: TRBJ2-3
clone_size: -
cdr3_length: 18
v_call: TRBV5-1
d_call: TRBD2

cdr3_nt: TGTGCCAGCTCACTTTCCGACAGGGCTCGTAACTATGGCTACACCTTC
cdr3_aa: CASSLSDRARNYGYTF
j_call: TRBJ1-2
clone_size: -
cdr3_length: 16
v_call: TRBV18
d_call: TRBD1

cdr3_nt: TGTGCCAGCAGCGGCGGTGGGACTAGCGGGGGGATTGCGCAGTATTTT
cdr3_aa: CASSGGGTSGGIAQYF
j_call: TRBJ2-3
clone_size: -
cdr3_length: 16
v_call: TRBV7-2
d_call: TRBD2

cdr3_nt: TGCAGTGCTATATATAATGAGCAGTTCTTC
cdr3_aa: CSAIYNEQFF
j_call: TRBJ2-1
clone_size: -
cdr3_length: 10
v_call: TRBV20-1
d_call: -

cdr3_nt: TGTGCCACCAGCTCGCAGGGTCGGGAGACCCAGTACTTC
cdr3_aa: CATSSQGRETQYF
j_call: TRBJ2-5
clone_size: few
cdr3_length: 13
v_call: TRBV15
d_call: -

cdr3_nt: TGTGCCAGCAGCCACCTCCGGGACAGCGCTCACCCTGGAAACACCATATATTTT
cdr3_aa: CASSHLRDSAHPGNTIYF
j_call: TRBJ1-3
clone_size: -
cdr3_length: 18
v_call: TRBV3-1/TRBV3-2
d_call: TRBD1

cdr3_nt: TGTGCCAGCAGTCCGACAAGCGGACGCAATGAGCAGTTCTTC
cdr3_aa: CASSPTSGRNEQFF
j_call: TRBJ2-1
clone_size: -
cdr3_length: 14
v_call: TRBV7-8
d_call: -

cdr3_nt: TGCGCCAGCAGCCAAGATTGGGGACAGGGAGGAAACACCATATATTTT
cdr3_aa: CASSQDWGQGGNTIYF
j_call: TRBJ1-3
clone_size: -
cdr3_length: 16
v_call: TRBV4-3
d_call: TRBD1

cdr3_nt: TGTGCCAGCAGCGTGGACGGCGGGGGCTCCTACAATGAGCAGTTCTTC
cdr3_aa: CASSVDGGGSYNEQFF
j_call: TRBJ2-1
clone_size: -
cdr3_length: 16
v_call: TRBV9
d_call: TRBD2

cdr3_nt: TGTGCCAGTAGTATTACAAACTATAGCAATCAGCCCCAGCATTTT
cdr3_aa: CASSITNYSNQPQHF
j_call: TRBJ1-5
clone_size: -
cdr3_length: 15
v_call: TRBV19
d_call: -

cdr3_nt: TGTGCCAGCAGCTATGAGGGTGGCAATCAGCCCCAGCATTTT
cdr3_aa: CASSYEGGNQPQHF
j_call: TRBJ1-5
clone_size: few
cdr3_length: 14
v_call: TRBV11-2
d_call: -

cdr3_nt: TGTGCCACCAGTCCAAGGGGCAGTTCAAGCAATCAGCCCCAGCATTTT
cdr3_aa: CATSPRGSSSNQPQHF
j_call: TRBJ1-5
clone_size: -
cdr3_length: 16
v_call: TRBV24-1
d_call: -

cdr3_nt: TGCGCCAGCAGCTTGAGGACAGGGGGAGGCTATGGCTACACCTTC
cdr3_aa: CASSLRTGGGYGYTF
j_call: TRBJ1-2
clone_size: once
cdr3_length: 15
v_call: TRBV5-1
d_call: TRBD1

cdr3_nt: TGCAGCGTTGTGGGGGCGGAGAACTATGGCTACACCTTC
cdr3_aa: CSVVGAENYGYTF
j_call: TRBJ1-2
clone_size: -
cdr3_length: 13
v_call: TRBV29-1
d_call: -

cdr3_nt: TGTGCCAGTAGTATTCTTCCGGGGGGAGTCGGGGAGCAGTTCTTC
cdr3_aa: CASSILPGGVGEQFF
j_call: TRBJ2-1
clone_size: -
cdr3_length: 15
v_call: TRBV19
d_call: TRBD2

cdr3_nt: TGTGCCAGTAGTTCCCCCCTCGGGGGGGCTGAAGCTTTCTTT
cdr3_aa: CASSSPLGGAEAFF
j_call: TRBJ1-1
clone_size: -
cdr3_length: 14
v_call: TRBV19
d_call: -

cdr3_nt: TGTGCCAGCAGCAACCGGGACAGGGCAAACGAGCAGTACTTC
cdr3_aa: CASSNRDRANEQYF
j_call: TRBJ2-7
clone_size: -
cdr3_length: 14
v_call: TRBV7-8
d_call: TRBD1

cdr3_nt: TGTGCCAGCAGCCAAAACCCCGGGACAGGGTACTTC
cdr3_aa: CASSQNPGTGYF
j_call: TRBJ2-5
clone_size: -
cdr3_length: 12
v_call: TRBV2
d_call: TRBD1

cdr3_nt: TGTGCCAGCAGCCATTCCGTTCGTCCCGGGACAGGGGATGTAAGGTATGGCTACACCTTC
cdr3_aa: CASSHSVRPGTGDVRYGYTF
j_call: TRBJ1-2
clone_size: -
cdr3_length: 20
v_call: TRBV3-1/TRBV3-2
d_call: TRBD1

cdr3_nt: TGTGCCAGCAGTTCATCGGGCCGGGGTGGCTACACCTTC
cdr3_aa: CASSSSGRGGYTF
j_call: TRBJ1-2
clone_size: -
cdr3_length: 13
v_call: TRBV28
d_call: -

cdr3_nt: TGTGCCAGCAGCTTAGGGGACGGGGGTGGCTATGGCTACACCTTC
cdr3_aa: CASSLGDGGGYGYTF
j_call: TRBJ1-2
clone_size: -
cdr3_length: 15
v_call: TRBV7-8
d_call: -

cdr3_nt: TGTGCCAGCAGAAGCCCAGGGGGCACGCAGTATTTT
cdr3_aa: CASRSPGGTQYF
j_call: TRBJ2-3
clone_size: -
cdr3_length: 12
v_call: TRBV28
d_call: TRBD1

cdr3_nt: TGTGCCTGCTCGGGACAACTCAATTCACCCCTCCACTTT
cdr3_aa: CACSGQLNSPLHF
j_call: TRBJ1-6
clone_size: -
cdr3_length: 13
v_call: TRBV30
d_call: -

cdr3_nt: TGTGCCAGCAGCCAGTACTACGAGCAGTACTTC
cdr3_aa: CASSQYYEQYF
j_call: TRBJ2-7
clone_size: -
cdr3_length: 11
v_call: TRBV3-1/TRBV3-2
d_call: -

cdr3_nt: TGTGCCAGCTCACCGCCGGGACAGGGGAACACTGAAGCTTTCTTT
cdr3_aa: CASSPPGQGNTEAFF
j_call: TRBJ1-1
clone_size: -
cdr3_length: 15
v_call: TRBV18
d_call: TRBD1

cdr3_nt: TGCAGTGCTAGTACGACAGGGTATAGCAATCAGCCCCAGCATTTT
cdr3_aa: CSASTTGYSNQPQHF
j_call: TRBJ1-5
clone_size: few
cdr3_length: 15
v_call: TRBV20-1
d_call: TRBD1

cdr3_nt: TGTGCCAGCAGCATACGACAGGGGTCAGCAACTAATGAAAAACTGTTTTTT
cdr3_aa: CASSIRQGSATNEKLFF
j_call: TRBJ1-4
clone_size: -
cdr3_length: 17
v_call: TRBV21-1
d_call: -

cdr3_nt: TGCGCCAGCAGCCAAGATAATCGGAGACAGGAGCAGTTCTTC
cdr3_aa: CASSQDNRRQEQFF
j_call: TRBJ2-1
clone_size: -
cdr3_length: 14
v_call: TRBV4-3
d_call: -

cdr3_nt: TGTGCCAGCAGCGTAGCTCAGGGCTACGAGCAGTACTTC
cdr3_aa: CASSVAQGYEQYF
j_call: TRBJ2-7
clone_size: -
cdr3_length: 13
v_call: TRBV9
d_call: -

cdr3_nt: TGTGCCAGTAGTCCTGTAACAGGGTACCCAGCCTCTGGAAACACCATATATTTT
cdr3_aa: CASSPVTGYPASGNTIYF
j_call: TRBJ1-3
clone_size: -
cdr3_length: 18
v_call: TRBV19
d_call: -

cdr3_nt: TGCGCCAGCAGCCAGGCTCGGGACAGCTTAGGCTACTATGGCTACACCTTC
cdr3_aa: CASSQARDSLGYYGYTF
j_call: TRBJ1-2
clone_size: once
cdr3_length: 17
v_call: TRBV4-1
d_call: TRBD1

cdr3_nt: TGCGCCAGCAGCCCTGCGGAGGGCAAGATATATTTT
cdr3_aa: CASSPAEGKIYF
j_call: TRBJ1-3
clone_size: -
cdr3_length: 12
v_call: TRBV5-1
d_call: -

cdr3_nt: TGTGCCAGCAGCCCAACCGGGACAGGGAGTCAGCCCCAGCATTTT
cdr3_aa: CASSPTGTGSQPQHF
j_call: TRBJ1-5
clone_size: -
cdr3_length: 15
v_call: TRBV7-3
d_call: TRBD1

cdr3_nt: TGTGCCAGCAGCTCATCAGGGGGCGCCGGCTCGTCCCAGCATTTT
cdr3_aa: CASSSSGGAGSSQHF
j_call: TRBJ1-5
clone_size: -
cdr3_length: 15
v_call: TRBV7-2
d_call: TRBD1

cdr3_nt: TGCGCCAGCAGCCAAGACTTAACAGGGGGTAACTGGGGAAATGAAAAACTGTTTTTT
cdr3_aa: CASSQDLTGGNWGNEKLFF
j_call: TRBJ1-4
clone_size: -
cdr3_length: 19
v_call: TRBV4-1
d_call: TRBD1

cdr3_nt: TGTGCCAGCAGCCCCGACAGGGGTGCTACGCAGTATTTT
cdr3_aa: CASSPDRGATQYF
j_call: TRBJ2-3
clone_size: -
cdr3_length: 13
v_call: TRBV7-3
d_call: TRBD1

cdr3_nt: TGTGCCTTTTACCCCGATGGGACTACTGAAGCTTTCTTT
cdr3_aa: CAFYPDGTTEAFF
j_call: TRBJ1-1
clone_size: -
cdr3_length: 13
v_call: TRBV30
d_call: -

cdr3_nt: TGTGCCAGCAGTGTAGGGGGAGATGAAAAACTGTTTTTT
cdr3_aa: CASSVGGDEKLFF
j_call: TRBJ1-4
clone_size: few
cdr3_length: 13
v_call: TRBV2
d_call: -

cdr3_nt: TGTGCCAGCAGCTTACCCGGACTAGCGGGGGGCGGATACAATGAGCAGTTCTTC
cdr3_aa: CASSLPGLAGGGYNEQFF
j_call: TRBJ2-1
clone_size: -
cdr3_length: 18
v_call: TRBV7-9
d_call: TRBD2

cdr3_nt: TGTGCCAGCAGCCAAGTGGGGGGGGGACGAGGAAACACCATATATTTT
cdr3_aa: CASSQVGGGRGNTIYF
j_call: TRBJ1-3
clone_size: -
cdr3_length: 16
v_call: TRBV14
d_call: -

cdr3_nt: TGTGCCACCAGTGACCCTCTTACGGTGGTGAACACTGAAGCTTTCTTT
cdr3_aa: CATSDPLTVVNTEAFF
j_call: TRBJ1-1
clone_size: -
cdr3_length: 16
v_call: TRBV24-1
d_call: -

cdr3_nt: TGTGCCAGCAGCCTGGAGGGGAACACTGAAGCTTTCTTT
cdr3_aa: CASSLEGNTEAFF
j_call: TRBJ1-1
clone_size: -
cdr3_length: 13
v_call: TRBV11-1
d_call: -

cdr3_nt: TGCGCCAGCAGCTTGGTCAGGGCGGACACCGGGGAGCTGTTTTTT
cdr3_aa: CASSLVRADTGELFF
j_call: TRBJ2-2
clone_size: few
cdr3_length: 15
v_call: TRBV5-1
d_call: -

cdr3_nt: TGTGCCAGCAGCGTAGGCAGGGCGAACACTGAAGCTTTCTTT
cdr3_aa: CASSVGRANTEAFF
j_call: TRBJ1-1
clone_size: -
cdr3_length: 14
v_call: TRBV9
d_call: -

cdr3_nt: TGTGCCAGCAGCCCCGAACTTACTAGCGGGAGTTACGAGCAGTACTTC
cdr3_aa: CASSPELTSGSYEQYF
j_call: TRBJ2-7
clone_size: -
cdr3_length: 16
v_call: TRBV7-2
d_call: TRBD2